This is a list of T cell receptor beta chains from one sample in a study of B cell selection in AIRE deficiency. The protocol was immunoSEQ multiplex PCR, while the TCRdb copy is restricted to in-frame clones and leaves out a portion. Of tens of thousands of clones listed, roughly 98% are singletons. Sequenced input: conventional CD4+ T cells sorted from PBMCs. The receptors come from a human donor with AIRE deficiency. Both conserved end residues are part of each CDR3. Each record gives: CDR3 protein, CDR3 DNA, J gene, clone size, V gene, D gene, CDR3 length. The D gene is left open where the match is weak. Clone size is shown for a subset of rows, as once, few, many or a class of expanded clone.

CDR3 protein: CASSRRDAGHPYEQYF
CDR3 DNA: TGTGCCAGTAGTCGCCGGGACGCCGGACACCCCTACGAGCAGTACTTC
J gene: TRBJ2-7
clone size: .
V gene: TRBV19
D gene: .
CDR3 length: 16

CDR3 protein: CAISMTLAGGTYEQYF
CDR3 DNA: TGTGCCATCAGTATGACACTAGCGGGAGGGACCTACGAGCAGTACTTC
J gene: TRBJ2-7
clone size: .
V gene: TRBV10-3
D gene: TRBD2
CDR3 length: 16

CDR3 protein: CASRGQHYEQYF
CDR3 DNA: TGTGCCAGTAGAGGGCAGCACTACGAGCAGTACTTC
J gene: TRBJ2-7
clone size: .
V gene: TRBV19
D gene: .
CDR3 length: 12

CDR3 protein: CASSLDWFGNEQFF
CDR3 DNA: TGTGCCAGCAGCTTAGATTGGTTTGGCAATGAGCAGTTCTTC
J gene: TRBJ2-1
clone size: .
V gene: TRBV11-3
D gene: .
CDR3 length: 14

CDR3 protein: CASSLNRGRRIDTEAFF
CDR3 DNA: TGTGCCAGCAGCTTGAACAGGGGGCGCAGAATCGACACTGAAGCTTTCTTT
J gene: TRBJ1-1
clone size: .
V gene: TRBV5-6
D gene: TRBD1
CDR3 length: 17

CDR3 protein: CASSSGNLQETQYF
CDR3 DNA: TGCGCCAGCAGCTCCGGGAACCTACAAGAGACCCAGTACTTC
J gene: TRBJ2-5
clone size: .
V gene: TRBV5-1
D gene: .
CDR3 length: 14

CDR3 protein: CASSFRQGGNTIYF
CDR3 DNA: TGTGCCAGCAGCTTCCGACAGGGTGGAAACACCATATATTTT
J gene: TRBJ1-3
clone size: .
V gene: TRBV5-5
D gene: TRBD1
CDR3 length: 14

CDR3 protein: CASSPSTVGDITGELFF
CDR3 DNA: TGTGCCAGCAGCCCTTCCACAGTCGGGGACATCACCGGGGAGCTGTTTTTT
J gene: TRBJ2-2
clone size: .
V gene: TRBV28
D gene: .
CDR3 length: 17

CDR3 protein: CASSQDPRGDTGELFF
CDR3 DNA: TGCGCCAGCAGCCAAGATCCCAGGGGTGACACCGGGGAGCTGTTTTTT
J gene: TRBJ2-2
clone size: .
V gene: TRBV4-3
D gene: .
CDR3 length: 16

CDR3 protein: CASSLTGNNEKLFF
CDR3 DNA: TGTGCCAGCAGCCTTACAGGGAATAATGAAAAACTGTTTTTT
J gene: TRBJ1-4
clone size: .
V gene: TRBV14
D gene: .
CDR3 length: 14

CDR3 protein: CASSDYNEQFF
CDR3 DNA: TGTGCCAGCAGCGACTACAATGAGCAGTTCTTC
J gene: TRBJ2-1
clone size: .
V gene: TRBV7-2
D gene: .
CDR3 length: 11

CDR3 protein: CASIGQGFSYEQYF
CDR3 DNA: TGTGCCAGCATTGGACAGGGATTCTCCTACGAGCAGTACTTC
J gene: TRBJ2-7
clone size: .
V gene: TRBV6-1
D gene: TRBD1
CDR3 length: 14

CDR3 protein: CASSPFGGGGINEQFF
CDR3 DNA: TGTGCCAGCAGCCCGTTTGGGGGAGGAGGGATCAATGAGCAGTTCTTC
J gene: TRBJ2-1
clone size: once
V gene: TRBV4-2
D gene: .
CDR3 length: 16

CDR3 protein: CASSSRIADTGELFF
CDR3 DNA: TGTGCCAGCTCATCCCGTATAGCGGACACCGGGGAGCTGTTTTTT
J gene: TRBJ2-2
clone size: .
V gene: TRBV18
D gene: .
CDR3 length: 15

CDR3 protein: CASSMGQGMNSPLHF
CDR3 DNA: TGTGCCAGCAGTATGGGCCAGGGGATGAATTCACCCCTCCACTTT
J gene: TRBJ1-6
clone size: .
V gene: TRBV11-3
D gene: .
CDR3 length: 15

CDR3 protein: CASSLGQPQHF
CDR3 DNA: TGTGCCAGCAGTTTAGGGCAGCCCCAGCATTTT
J gene: TRBJ1-5
clone size: .
V gene: TRBV28
D gene: .
CDR3 length: 11

CDR3 protein: CSVGASYEQYF
CDR3 DNA: TGCAGCGTTGGTGCCTCCTACGAGCAGTACTTC
J gene: TRBJ2-7
clone size: .
V gene: TRBV29-1
D gene: .
CDR3 length: 11

CDR3 protein: CATRGAGTGLDTQYF
CDR3 DNA: TGTGCCACCCGGGGGGCCGGGACGGGGCTAGATACGCAGTATTTT
J gene: TRBJ2-3
clone size: .
V gene: TRBV27
D gene: .
CDR3 length: 15

CDR3 protein: CASSSQQQLNTEAFF
CDR3 DNA: TGTGCCAGCAGCTCGCAGCAGCAACTGAACACTGAAGCTTTCTTT
J gene: TRBJ1-1
clone size: .
V gene: TRBV7-8
D gene: .
CDR3 length: 15

CDR3 protein: CASSISAGGFYEQYF
CDR3 DNA: TGTGCCAGTAGTATCTCAGCGGGCGGGTTCTACGAGCAGTACTTC
J gene: TRBJ2-7
clone size: .
V gene: TRBV19
D gene: .
CDR3 length: 15

CDR3 protein: CASSYRTGVDEQFF
CDR3 DNA: TGTGCCAGCAGCTACAGGACAGGGGTCGATGAGCAGTTCTTC
J gene: TRBJ2-1
clone size: .
V gene: TRBV11-1
D gene: TRBD1
CDR3 length: 14

CDR3 protein: CASSLLAGGGTDTQYF
CDR3 DNA: TGTGCCAGCAGCTTGCTAGCGGGAGGAGGTACAGATACGCAGTATTTT
J gene: TRBJ2-3
clone size: .
V gene: TRBV7-2
D gene: TRBD2
CDR3 length: 16

CDR3 protein: CASSYAGTSGSSPLHF
CDR3 DNA: TGTGCCAGCAGTTACGCAGGGACGTCTGGTAGTTCACCCCTCCACTTT
J gene: TRBJ1-6
clone size: .
V gene: TRBV6-5
D gene: .
CDR3 length: 16

CDR3 protein: CASSRPSQGDYGYTF
CDR3 DNA: TGCGCCAGCAGCCGACCCTCCCAGGGCGACTATGGCTACACCTTC
J gene: TRBJ1-2
clone size: .
V gene: TRBV4-1
D gene: .
CDR3 length: 15

CDR3 protein: CASSVSGTGETEKLFF
CDR3 DNA: TGTGCCAGCAGCGTAAGTGGGACAGGGGAAACCGAAAAACTGTTTTTT
J gene: TRBJ1-4
clone size: .
V gene: TRBV9
D gene: TRBD1
CDR3 length: 16

CDR3 protein: CASSLGSSGRARSIQYF
CDR3 DNA: TGTGCCAGCAGCTTGGGTTCTAGCGGGAGGGCCAGGAGCATTCAGTACTTC
J gene: TRBJ2-4
clone size: .
V gene: TRBV5-4
D gene: TRBD2
CDR3 length: 17

CDR3 protein: CASSRTTGTVYGYTF
CDR3 DNA: TGTGCCAGCAGCCGAACTACCGGGACAGTTTATGGCTACACCTTC
J gene: TRBJ1-2
clone size: few
V gene: TRBV7-9
D gene: TRBD1
CDR3 length: 15

CDR3 protein: CASSPGTLNTGELFF
CDR3 DNA: TGTGCCAGCAGCCCCGGGACTTTGAACACCGGGGAGCTGTTTTTT
J gene: TRBJ2-2
clone size: .
V gene: TRBV9
D gene: .
CDR3 length: 15

CDR3 protein: CASSWPPDRGVTDTQYF
CDR3 DNA: TGTGCCAGCAGCTGGCCCCCCGACAGGGGGGTTACAGATACGCAGTATTTT
J gene: TRBJ2-3
clone size: .
V gene: TRBV5-4
D gene: TRBD1
CDR3 length: 17

CDR3 protein: CASSVPAGGVNTQYF
CDR3 DNA: TGTGCCAGCAGCGTTCCGGCGGGAGGGGTGAATACGCAGTATTTT
J gene: TRBJ2-3
clone size: .
V gene: TRBV9
D gene: TRBD2
CDR3 length: 15

CDR3 protein: CASSLLRQRVNQETQYF
CDR3 DNA: TGTGCCAGCAGTTTACTTAGACAGAGGGTGAACCAAGAGACCCAGTACTTC
J gene: TRBJ2-5
clone size: .
V gene: TRBV28
D gene: .
CDR3 length: 17

CDR3 protein: CSVGGQAGGPNTQYF
CDR3 DNA: TGCAGCGTTGGCGGGCAGGCGGGAGGGCCTAATACGCAGTATTTT
J gene: TRBJ2-3
clone size: .
V gene: TRBV29-1
D gene: TRBD2
CDR3 length: 15

CDR3 protein: CASSVGRSSGRGEQFF
CDR3 DNA: TGTGCCAGCAGCGTAGGACGGTCTAGCGGTCGGGGTGAGCAGTTCTTC
J gene: TRBJ2-1
clone size: .
V gene: TRBV9
D gene: TRBD2
CDR3 length: 16

CDR3 protein: CASTLAGGSADTQYF
CDR3 DNA: TGTGCCAGTACACTAGCGGGAGGATCCGCAGATACGCAGTATTTT
J gene: TRBJ2-3
clone size: .
V gene: TRBV19
D gene: TRBD2
CDR3 length: 15

CDR3 protein: CAQYARGGAAF
CDR3 DNA: TGTGCCCAATATGCGCGTGGAGGGGCTGCTTTC
J gene: TRBJ2-7
clone size: once
V gene: TRBV30
D gene: .
CDR3 length: 11

CDR3 protein: CASSPFNEQFF
CDR3 DNA: TGTGCCAGCAGTCCCTTTAATGAGCAGTTCTTC
J gene: TRBJ2-1
clone size: .
V gene: TRBV2
D gene: .
CDR3 length: 11

CDR3 protein: CASSYSTLVQTQYF
CDR3 DNA: TGTGCCAGCAGTTACTCGACGTTAGTCCAGACCCAGTACTTC
J gene: TRBJ2-5
clone size: .
V gene: TRBV6-5
D gene: .
CDR3 length: 14

CDR3 protein: CASSLAGTLNTEAFF
CDR3 DNA: TGTGCTAGCAGCTTAGCCGGGACATTGAACACTGAAGCTTTCTTT
J gene: TRBJ1-1
clone size: .
V gene: TRBV7-7
D gene: .
CDR3 length: 15

CDR3 protein: CSVATRTYEQYF
CDR3 DNA: TGCAGCGTTGCTACACGCACCTACGAGCAGTACTTC
J gene: TRBJ2-7
clone size: .
V gene: TRBV29-1
D gene: .
CDR3 length: 12

CDR3 protein: CATSTDAVMNTGELFF
CDR3 DNA: TGTGCCACCAGCACGGATGCAGTGATGAACACCGGGGAGCTGTTTTTT
J gene: TRBJ2-2
clone size: .
V gene: TRBV15
D gene: .
CDR3 length: 16

CDR3 protein: CASSLRDRLTDTQYF
CDR3 DNA: TGTGCCAGCAGCTTGCGGGACAGGTTGACAGATACGCAGTATTTT
J gene: TRBJ2-3
clone size: .
V gene: TRBV5-4
D gene: TRBD1
CDR3 length: 15

CDR3 protein: CASSLSKGTYEQYF
CDR3 DNA: TGTGCCAGCAGCTTGAGTAAGGGAACCTACGAGCAGTACTTC
J gene: TRBJ2-7
clone size: once
V gene: TRBV7-9
D gene: .
CDR3 length: 14